The 10 T cell receptor beta chains in this list originate from one sample, sequenced in a study of blood T cell repertoires in COVID-19. Repertoires were generated with immunoSEQ multiplex PCR, while TCRdb's copy carries only in-frame clones and drops some. The sample contains roughly 230,000 clones, around nine tenths of which appear only once. Sample: PBMCs or T cells enriched from blood (not recorded which). These receptors all come from a man aged 30-40 years in a cohort exposed to, infected with or recovered from COVID-19 (not recorded which).

V is TRBV15 and J is TRBJ1-1; TRBD1 agrees at 7 bases. The germline V gene has CDR1 LNHNV and CDR2 YYDKDF (reference sequence). The CDR3 runs to 13 residues. The V gene end was trimmed by 8 bases and the J gene end by 1 base; junction bases not matched to a gene: 4. The CDR3 bases are TGTGCCACCCTAAGGACAGGGAACACTGAAGCTTTCTTT. The encoded protein is CATLRTGNTEAFF.

The V gene is TRBV7-9, the J gene TRBJ2-2, with 7 bases fitting TRBD1. CDR1 and CDR2 from the germline V gene are SEHNR and FQNEAQ (reference sequence). CDR3 length: 17 residues. The ends lost 4 bases at V and 0 bases at J; junction bases unmatched: 8. CDR3 protein: CASSSSEGQSNTGELFF. CDR3 nucleotide sequence: TGTGCCAGCAGCTCAAGCGAGGGACAGTCGAACACCGGGGAGCTGTTTTTT.

The V and J genes are TRBV21-1 and TRBJ2-1; the table gives TRBD1 as D, unverified against the DNA. TRBV21-1 is classified as a pseudogene. The CDR3 loop spans 15 amino acids. CDR3 residues: CASSKDSYSYNEQFF. The CDR3 DNA reads as TGTGCCAGCAGCAAAGACAGCTACTCCTACAATGAGCAGTTCTTC.

The chain combines TRBV7-8 with TRBJ2-3; 11 positions agree with TRBD1. CDR3 length: 18 residues. With V trimmed by 5 bases and J by 0 bases, 10 bases remained unmatched. CDR1 SGHVS and CDR2 FQNEAQ come from the germline V gene. The CDR3 reads CASSLRTWDRGSTDTQYF. The CDR3 DNA reads TGTGCCAGCAGCCTTCGAACTTGGGACAGGGGGAGCACAGATACGCAGTATTTT. Looking up the rest from reference TRBV7-8 and TRBJ2-3 gives the full variable domain: GAGVSQSPRYKVAKRGQDVALRCDPISGHVSLFWYQQALGQGPEFLTYFQNEAQLDKSGLPSDRFFAERPEGSVSTLKIQRTQQEDSAVYLCASSLRTWDRGSTDTQYFGPGTRLTVL.

V gene TRBV28 combines with J gene TRBJ1-5, with 7 nucleotides matching TRBD1. Trimming cost V 7 bases and J 4 bases; bases outside gene matches: 4. Germline values: CDR1 MDHEN, CDR2 SYDVKM. This CDR3 has 13 amino acids. The chain's CDR3 is CASIRQGNQPQHF. The CDR3, as DNA: TGTGCCAGCATTCGACAGGGTAATCAGCCCCAGCATTTT.

The chain has TRBV6-5 and TRBJ1-2; 7 bases are a match to TRBD1. Germline V gene sequence: CDR1 MNHEY, CDR2 SVGAGI. The J segment lost 3 bases and the V segment lost 5 bases, leaving 6 bases of the junction unmatched. The CDR3 loop spans 14 amino acids. Here the CDR3 DNA reads TGTGCCAGCAGTAGGGCGCAGGGGGACTATGGCTACACCTTC. Translated, it gives CASSRAQGDYGYTF.

The chain employs TRBV4-1 and TRBJ2-3; TRBD2 matches at 8 bases. V shed 4 bases and J 0 bases; nucleotides not matched to a gene: 6. This CDR3 has 16 amino acids. Germline lookup yields CDR1 MGHRA and CDR2 YSYEKL. CDR3 nucleotide sequence: TGCGCCAGCAGCCCCCCTACGGGAGGGAGCACAGATACGCAGTATTTT. It codes for CASSPPTGGSTDTQYF.

The V gene is TRBV27, the J gene TRBJ1-1, with D tentatively TRBD1 (6 bases). Trimming removed 3 bases from V and 3 bases from J, with 17 bases in between. The CDR3 loop spans 16 amino acids. The germline V gene encodes CDR1 MNHEY and CDR2 SMNVEV (reference sequence). CDR3 DNA: TGTGCCAGCAGTTTGAGCAGGGGTCCGATGTACACTGAAGCTTTCTTT. Translation: CASSLSRGPMYTEAFF.

The J gene is TRBJ2-5, the V gene TRBV5-4; 7 bases map to TRBD1. The germline V gene has CDR1 SGHNT and CDR2 YYREEE (reference sequence). J was trimmed by 7 bases and V by 3 bases; bases with no gene match: 9. CDR3 length: 14 residues. The CDR3 loop reads CASSSSGTVGTQYF. For the CDR3, the DNA is TGTGCCAGCAGCTCGTCCGGGACAGTCGGGACCCAGTACTTC.

The rearrangement links TRBV4-1 to TRBJ2-5; 11 bases fit TRBD2. CDR3 length equals 15 residues. Germline V CDR1 and CDR2: MGHRA, YSYEKL. Unmatched junction bases numbered 7, after V lost 5 bases and J lost 5 bases. The chain's CDR3 is CASSGRTSGRETQYF. CDR3 in DNA: TGCGCCAGCAGCGGACGGACTAGCGGGCGGGAGACCCAGTACTTC.